Listed below are T cell receptor beta chains from one sample, sequenced in a study of control samples from healthy donors and cancer patients. The assay was immunoSEQ multiplex PCR, and TCRdb's table has in-frame clones only and misses some. The sample contains around 150,000 clones, approximately 91% of which appear only once. The sequenced sample consisted of blood. The receptors come from a man aged 30-40 years in good health. Each CDR3 is given with its conserved first and last residue. D genes are given only for firm matches. Size tells how often a clone was seen (once, few, many) or the class of an expanded clone, and some rows leave it out.

DNA: TGTGCCAGCAGTTCAGGGCGGGGGTACTCCTACAATGAGCAGTTCTTC; CDR3: CASSSGRGYSYNEQFF; D: TRBD2; V: TRBV6-2/TRBV6-3; size: .; J: TRBJ2-1
DNA: TGTGCCACAACCTCAGGGTCCACTGAAGCTTTCTTT; CDR3: CATTSGSTEAFF; D: .; V: TRBV9; size: .; J: TRBJ1-1
DNA: TGTGCCAGCAGCGCCGACAGGGGCAACACTGAAGCTTTCTTT; CDR3: CASSADRGNTEAFF; D: TRBD1; V: TRBV7-8; size: .; J: TRBJ1-1
DNA: TGTGCCAGCAGCCCGGGGTGGAGCTCTGGAAACACCATATATTTT; CDR3: CASSPGWSSGNTIYF; D: .; V: TRBV11-2; size: .; J: TRBJ1-3
DNA: TGTGCCAGCAGCTTAGATTCGGGCTATGGCTACACCTTC; CDR3: CASSLDSGYGYTF; D: .; V: TRBV7-3; size: .; J: TRBJ1-2
DNA: TGCGCCAGCAGCTTGAACTTTAATTCACCCCTCCACTTT; CDR3: CASSLNFNSPLHF; D: .; V: TRBV5-1; size: .; J: TRBJ1-6
DNA: TGCGCCAGCAGCCAAGATCCCGCCAGCCAAGAGACCCAGTACTTC; CDR3: CASSQDPASQETQYF; D: .; V: TRBV4-3; size: once; J: TRBJ2-5
DNA: TGTGCCAGCAGCCCGAGACTAGCGGGAGGTTTAGATACGCAGTATTTT; CDR3: CASSPRLAGGLDTQYF; D: TRBD2; V: TRBV13; size: .; J: TRBJ2-3
DNA: TGTGCCACCAGTGGAGGCGGGCGGGGCACAGATACGCAGTATTTT; CDR3: CATSGGGRGTDTQYF; D: .; V: TRBV24-1; size: many; J: TRBJ2-3
DNA: TGTGCCAGCAGCTCGGTGACGGGGGCGGGACGTACGCAGTATTTT; CDR3: CASSSVTGAGRTQYF; D: .; V: TRBV7-2; size: .; J: TRBJ2-3
DNA: TGTGCCAGCAGCTATAGTGACAATGAGCAGTTCTTC; CDR3: CASSYSDNEQFF; D: .; V: TRBV4-2; size: .; J: TRBJ2-1
DNA: TGTGCCAGCAGAGTCCCGGGATATGGCTACACCTTC; CDR3: CASRVPGYGYTF; D: .; V: TRBV27; size: .; J: TRBJ1-2
DNA: TGTGCCAGCAGCTCTTGGACAGGGCTCGCAGATACGCAGTATTTT; CDR3: CASSSWTGLADTQYF; D: TRBD1; V: TRBV11-3; size: .; J: TRBJ2-3
DNA: TGTGCCAGCAGTTCGTCGGGACTCAATCAGCCCCAGCATTTT; CDR3: CASSSSGLNQPQHF; D: .; V: TRBV27; size: once; J: TRBJ1-5
DNA: TGTGCCAGCAGTTTGGGCAGGGAGAGCTCCTACGAGCAGTACTTC; CDR3: CASSLGRESSYEQYF; D: .; V: TRBV27; size: once; J: TRBJ2-7
DNA: TGTGCCAGCAGCGTGGGAGGGCCTGGGGCCAACGTCCTGACTTTC; CDR3: CASSVGGPGANVLTF; D: TRBD2; V: TRBV9; size: .; J: TRBJ2-6
DNA: TGTGCCAGCAGCCCAGGGGGCACCGGGGAGCTGTTTTTT; CDR3: CASSPGGTGELFF; D: TRBD1; V: TRBV11-2; size: .; J: TRBJ2-2
DNA: TGTGCCACCAGTGATACGGGATACGGACAAGAGACCCAGTACTTC; CDR3: CATSDTGYGQETQYF; D: .; V: TRBV24-1; size: .; J: TRBJ2-5
DNA: TGTGCCAGCAGGGAAAGGACAGGGGGAGCCTACGAGCAGTACTTC; CDR3: CASRERTGGAYEQYF; D: TRBD1; V: TRBV2; size: .; J: TRBJ2-7
DNA: TGTGCCAGCAGTACCCCAATTGGGGCGGGAGAGGGTGAGCAGTTCTTC; CDR3: CASSTPIGAGEGEQFF; D: TRBD2; V: TRBV7-6; size: .; J: TRBJ2-1
DNA: TGTGCCAGCAGCTTAATTGGGTTCGACGATGAGCAGTTCTTC; CDR3: CASSLIGFDDEQFF; D: .; V: TRBV7-3; size: .; J: TRBJ2-1
DNA: TGTGCCAGCAGCCTAGGGGTTAGCGGCTACAATGAGCAGTTCTTC; CDR3: CASSLGVSGYNEQFF; D: .; V: TRBV7-8; size: .; J: TRBJ2-1
DNA: TGTGCCAGCAGCATTCAGACAGGGGATCAAGAGACCCAGTACTTC; CDR3: CASSIQTGDQETQYF; D: TRBD1; V: TRBV7-6; size: .; J: TRBJ2-5
DNA: TGTGCCAGCAGTGACTCTGGCCCTGTTAGCAATCAGCCCCAGCATTTT; CDR3: CASSDSGPVSNQPQHF; D: .; V: TRBV6-4; size: .; J: TRBJ1-5
DNA: TGTGCCAGCAGTTACCAGCGACAGGGGGCGCGTGAGCAGTACTTC; CDR3: CASSYQRQGAREQYF; D: TRBD1; V: TRBV6-2/TRBV6-3; size: few; J: TRBJ2-7
DNA: TGTGCCAGCAGCTCCGGGACAGGGAATCAGCCCCAGCATTTT; CDR3: CASSSGTGNQPQHF; D: TRBD1; V: TRBV5-6; size: .; J: TRBJ1-5
DNA: TGCGCCAGCAGCCTCGCCGTCGACAAGCTGAACACTGAAGCTTTCTTT; CDR3: CASSLAVDKLNTEAFF; D: .; V: TRBV4-3; size: .; J: TRBJ1-1
DNA: TGCGCCAGCAGCCAGGGGGAGGGGGCCTCCTACGAGCAGTACTTC; CDR3: CASSQGEGASYEQYF; D: .; V: TRBV4-1; size: .; J: TRBJ2-7
DNA: TGTGCCAGCAGTTACGGAGGGTCGGCTGTTAATCAGCCCCAGCATTTT; CDR3: CASSYGGSAVNQPQHF; D: .; V: TRBV6-2/TRBV6-3; size: .; J: TRBJ1-5
DNA: TGTGCCATCAGAGCGGGGCCCGGGGAGCTGTTTTTT; CDR3: CAIRAGPGELFF; D: TRBD2; V: TRBV10-3; size: .; J: TRBJ2-2
DNA: TGTGCCAGCTCATCGACAGCCGCCAGCTCCTACGAGCAGTACTTC; CDR3: CASSSTAASSYEQYF; D: .; V: TRBV18; size: .; J: TRBJ2-7
DNA: TGTGCCAGCAGTCCCCCAAGGTTGCCGAGCTCTGGGGCCAACGTCCTGACTTTC; CDR3: CASSPPRLPSSGANVLTF; D: .; V: TRBV27; size: .; J: TRBJ2-6